The 2 T cell receptor beta chains in this list originate from one sample, sequenced in a study of blood T cells in healthy people across ages. The second PCR ran roughly 6 to 11 cycles with a sample-barcoded 5' primer and J-beta primers. A single record per CDR3 protein comes from TCRdb applying MiXCR to the 5' RACE reads. The sample records 1,500,000 or so distinct CDR3 sequences, around 40% being singletons. Material: blood. The receptor source for this set is a woman younger than 30 in good health.

The chain uses TRBV4-2 and TRBJ2-5; 10 nucleotides match TRBD2. Germline V lookup: CDR1 LGHNA, CDR2 YNFKEQ. After removal of 1 base from V and 5 bases from J, the junction contained 7 bases not matched to a gene. The CDR3 is 16 amino acids. DNA of the CDR3: TGTGCCAGCAGCCAAGTCAGCGGGAGGGCCAGGGAGACCCAGTACTTC. It is translated as CASSQVSGRARETQYF.

This clonotype was observed a single time. The V gene is TRBV9, the J gene TRBJ2-1; maybe TRBD1 (6 bases). Near its end, the DNA agrees better with TRBJ2-7, so the J call may be wrong. This CDR3 is 15 amino acids long. Germline CDR1 reads SGDLS; CDR2 reads YYNGEE. CDR3 DNA sequence: TGTGCCAGCAGCGCCGAGGGGGACATCTACAATGAGCAGTACTTC. Translated, it gives CASSAEGDIYNEQYF.